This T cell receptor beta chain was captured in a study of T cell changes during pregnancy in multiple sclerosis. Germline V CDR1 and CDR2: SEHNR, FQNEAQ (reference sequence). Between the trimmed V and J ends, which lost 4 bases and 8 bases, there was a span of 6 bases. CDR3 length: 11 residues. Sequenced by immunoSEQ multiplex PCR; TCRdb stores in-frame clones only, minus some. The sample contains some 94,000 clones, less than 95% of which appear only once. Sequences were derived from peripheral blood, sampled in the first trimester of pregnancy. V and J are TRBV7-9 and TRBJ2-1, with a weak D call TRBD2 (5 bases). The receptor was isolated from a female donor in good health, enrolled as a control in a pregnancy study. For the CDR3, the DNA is TGTGCCAGCAGCTCCGGGGATGAGCAGTTCTTC. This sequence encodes CASSSGDEQFF.